Listed below are T cell receptor beta chains from one sample, sequenced in a study of T cell responses to AZD1222 COVID-19 vaccine. TCRdb keeps only in-frame clones here, not all; method: immunoSEQ multiplex PCR. The sample has some 180,000 clones, roughly nine tenths seen once. Material: peripheral blood, obtained 28 days after the second AZD1222 dose. These receptors were obtained from an adult who received the AZD1222 COVID-19 vaccine. Each CDR3 is given with its conserved first and last residue. Each record gives: clone size, D gene, V gene, J gene, CDR3 DNA, CDR3 protein. The D gene is left open where the match is weak. Some rows mark clone size as missing; the rest say once, few, many or name a class of expanded clone.

-,-,TRBV9,TRBJ2-7,TGTGCCAGCAGCCCATTGGACAGTTCGGGCTACGAGCAGTACTTC,CASSPLDSSGYEQYF
-,TRBD2,TRBV4-3,TRBJ2-3,TGCGCCAGCAGCCAAGCTCGGATAGCGGGGGGGCTAGATACGCAGTATTTT,CASSQARIAGGLDTQYF
-,-,TRBV4-2,TRBJ1-2,TGTGCCAGCAGCCAAGGTTCCACCGGGAACTATGGCTACACCTTC,CASSQGSTGNYGYTF
-,TRBD2,TRBV4-1,TRBJ2-3,TGCGCCAGCAGGCGCACGGGACTAGCAACAGATACGCAGTATTTT,CASRRTGLATDTQYF
once,TRBD1,TRBV11-2,TRBJ2-7,TGTGCCAGCAGCTCGTGGGACAGGGGGCCTGGCGAGCAGTACTTC,CASSSWDRGPGEQYF
-,-,TRBV25-1,TRBJ1-6,TGTGCCAGCAGTGAATATGGAAGGTCCGATAATTCACCCCTCCACTTT,CASSEYGRSDNSPLHF
few,TRBD2,TRBV5-1,TRBJ2-5,TGCGCCAGCAGCTCTAGCGGGGTTCTTCGGTACCAAGAGACCCAGTACTTC,CASSSSGVLRYQETQYF
-,-,TRBV6-4,TRBJ2-7,TGTGCCGGATATGACGGGAATGGCGAGCAGTACTTC,CAGYDGNGEQYF
-,-,TRBV18,TRBJ2-2,TGTGCCAGCTCACCAAGGATGGGACAGAACACCGGGGAGCTGTTTTTT,CASSPRMGQNTGELFF
-,TRBD1,TRBV5-1,TRBJ2-7,TGCGCCAGCAGCCAGACAGGGTTGAGCCCCTACGAGCAGTACTTC,CASSQTGLSPYEQYF
-,TRBD2,TRBV15,TRBJ2-4,TGTGCCACCAGCACTAGCGGAACTATAGCCAAAAACATTCAGTACTTC,CATSTSGTIAKNIQYF
-,TRBD2,TRBV3-1/TRBV3-2,TRBJ2-5,TGTGCCAGCAGCCAAGACATCCCAGGACTAGTTAAATACCAAGAGACCCAGTACTTC,CASSQDIPGLVKYQETQYF
once,-,TRBV18,TRBJ2-7,TGTGCCAGCTCCGGGGGATTAGACGAGCAGTACTTC,CASSGGLDEQYF
-,TRBD1,TRBV6-4,TRBJ1-3,TGTGCCAGCAGTGGAAGGACAGGGCTTACCTCTGGAAACACCATATATTTT,CASSGRTGLTSGNTIYF
-,-,TRBV11-2,TRBJ1-2,TGTGCCAGCAGCACCAACTCCTATGGCTACACCTTC,CASSTNSYGYTF
-,-,TRBV7-2,TRBJ1-5,TGTGCCAGCAGCTTAGGCAGAGGGATGTATAGCAATCAGCCCCAGCATTTT,CASSLGRGMYSNQPQHF
-,TRBD1,TRBV6-5,TRBJ2-7,TGTGCCAGCAGTTCGACGGGCAGGGGGCCTTACGAGCAGTACTTC,CASSSTGRGPYEQYF
-,TRBD1,TRBV15,TRBJ2-7,TGTGCCACCAGCAGAATTTTACAGGGGTCTTACGAGCAGTACTTC,CATSRILQGSYEQYF
-,-,TRBV18,TRBJ1-6,TGTGCCAGCTCACCGCGCTCAGAGTTCAATTCACCCCTCCACTTT,CASSPRSEFNSPLHF
-,TRBD1,TRBV7-9,TRBJ1-6,TGTGCCAGCAGCTTATTCGGCAGGGGGGAAAACTCCTATAATTCACCCCTCCACTTT,CASSLFGRGENSYNSPLHF
-,-,TRBV6-2/TRBV6-3,TRBJ1-6,TGTGCCAGCAGTTCCACAAAAGGGGTGGGCGCCAATTCACCCCTCCACTTT,CASSSTKGVGANSPLHF
-,TRBD1,TRBV2,TRBJ1-2,TGTGCCAGCACCCATCCCGGACAGGGTGGGGACTATGGCTACACCTTC,CASTHPGQGGDYGYTF
-,-,TRBV29-1,TRBJ2-3,TGCAGCGTTCGGGCGAGGAAGGGGACAGATACGCAGTATTTT,CSVRARKGTDTQYF
-,-,TRBV5-4,TRBJ2-3,TGTGCCAGCAGCTTGGAGGGGGGCACAGATACGCAGTATTTT,CASSLEGGTDTQYF
-,TRBD1,TRBV7-9,TRBJ1-6,TGTGCCAGCAGCCGACAGGGTTCCTATAATTCACCCCTCCACTTT,CASSRQGSYNSPLHF